This T cell receptor beta chain was sequenced for a study of chemoradiotherapy in HPV16-positive cancers. Across the whole study: Candidate HPV-specific T-cell clones and common TCR motifs came from functional assays in a couple of HPV16-positive patients. Regarding the study as a whole: Only a couple of HPV16-positive patients supplied the functional HPV-specificity definition. Candidate HPV-specific clones and E7-related TCR motifs grew in tumor during treatment.

Details on this clone: Its specificity is unknown.

Measured with immunoSEQ multiplex PCR; TCRdb has only the in-frame clones, and not every one. This table has tens of thousands of clones, more than 75% appearing once. V lost 0 bases to trimming and J lost 6 bases, with 9 bases between them. CDR1 SGDLS and CDR2 YYNGEE come from the germline V gene. The CDR3 runs to 13 residues. This chain uses TRBV9 with TRBJ1-1; D is uncertain. Material: blood, obtained from a patient who underwent chemoradiotherapy. The receptor comes from a human donor with HPV-associated anogenital cancer. The CDR3 DNA reads TGTGCCAGCAGCGTAGATTCCGTCTCTGAAGCTTTCTTT. Translating it yields CASSVDSVSEAFF.